This entry describes one T cell receptor (beta chain). Method: immunoSEQ multiplex PCR; TCRdb's copy keeps in-frame clones and lacks some. This repertoire shows over 110,000 clones, over 75% found once; its top ten account for 3% to 4%. The source of the sample is a study of blood T cell repertoires in COVID-19. Study overall: The United States, Italy and Spain provided the acute and convalescent COVID-19 samples. Nucleic acid was either cDNA or gDNA, and it came from T cells, B-cell-depleted T cells, or PBMCs.

Those enrolled, adults aged roughly 18 to 89 years, came from about 24 US areas. The receptor was isolated from a man aged 45-65 years in a cohort exposed to, infected with or recovered from COVID-19 (not recorded which). Input material: PBMCs or T cells enriched from blood (not recorded which).

CDR3 region: CASSLGSGPPTDTQYF. DNA for the CDR3: TGTGCCAGCAGCTTGGGTAGCGGCCCCCCCACAGATACGCAGTATTTT. The chain recombines TRBV7-7 with TRBJ2-3, with D possibly matching TRBD2 (6 bases). The CDR3 loop spans 16 amino acids. Germline loops: CDR1 SSHAT, CDR2 FNYEAQ (reference sequence). Trimming pared 3 bases from V and 2 bases from J, leaving 15 bases between.